This record covers a single T cell receptor beta chain. This clone was recorded a few times. Its antigen remains undetermined. No much larger clone exists at a distance of one base, and base qualities are not known. This record belongs to a study of blood T cell repertoires in COVID-19 (dated by TCRdb to about 2020). General notes on the study: The collaborator samples originated in the United States, Italy and Spain and spanned the acute and convalescent phases of COVID-19. The material from the prospective study consisted of cDNA or gDNA derived from T cells, B-cell-depleted T cells, or PBMCs. The dataset comprised deeply sampled blood TCRbeta repertoires from subjects exposed to, actively infected with, or recovered from COVID-19. The repertoires were made available in a free public database intended to serve as a resource for research on the immune response to SARS-CoV-2. The samples were drawn from the first 160 participants of the ongoing ImmuneRACE study and from 1,254 subjects provided by 6 global collaborators. Nearly every sample came with metadata listing a de-identified subject ID, COVID-19 status, age in years and sex. Where HLA class I and class II types were available, the types were taken from metadata supplied by the sample provider, not from assay-based typing. The study at large found these results: The quantity of clinical and demographic metadata differed by source and by participant and was supplied without curation.

Another Seattle source contributed samples from volunteer blood donors who had recovered from COVID-19. Collaborating institutions collected whole blood in K2EDTA tubes following their own protocols. For TCRbeta analysis, collaborator samples were shipped as frozen whole blood, as isolated PBMCs, or as DNA extracted from either sample type. CDR1 is given as SEHNR and CDR2 as FQNEAQ, both from the germline V gene (reference sequence). From its cysteine to its phenylalanine, the CDR3 spans 12 amino acids. Of the read, only the CDR3 DNA is kept; its 36 bases are in frame from base 1. Here V drops 1 base and J drops 12 bases, and the junction holds 3 bases not matched to any gene. TCRbeta CDR3 regions were amplified from genomic DNA using the immunoSEQ Assay, a bias-controlled multiplex PCR. The paper's processing steps were these. Within the assay, amplification of reference gene primers was used to estimate how many nucleated cells each sample contained. Sequence reads were collapsed and filtered to measure the absolute abundance of every unique TCRbeta CDR3 rearrangement. For each sample, productive Simpson clonality was calculated by taking the square root of Simpson's diversity index across productive rearrangements. In its TCRdb copy, this immuneACCESS table keeps in-frame sequences only and misses some clones. Where compared with another copy, unresolved V genes explain less than half of these, and the others have no known cause. V and J calls and clone size are copied from that table; D and trimming were computed from the DNA. This sample comprises under 300,000 clones, 75% to 90% of them detected only once. Roughly 4.5% of the sample is in the top ten clones.

The TCR sequence derives from a man aged 55-75 years who had recovered from COVID-19. Here the chain combines TRBV7-9 and TRBJ1-5, with 7 junctional bases fitting TRBD1. Sequencing was done on a sample of peripheral blood. The sequence in DNA is TGTGCCAGCAGCTTAGGGGACAGCCACCAGCATTTT. Its product reads: CASSLGDSHQHF.